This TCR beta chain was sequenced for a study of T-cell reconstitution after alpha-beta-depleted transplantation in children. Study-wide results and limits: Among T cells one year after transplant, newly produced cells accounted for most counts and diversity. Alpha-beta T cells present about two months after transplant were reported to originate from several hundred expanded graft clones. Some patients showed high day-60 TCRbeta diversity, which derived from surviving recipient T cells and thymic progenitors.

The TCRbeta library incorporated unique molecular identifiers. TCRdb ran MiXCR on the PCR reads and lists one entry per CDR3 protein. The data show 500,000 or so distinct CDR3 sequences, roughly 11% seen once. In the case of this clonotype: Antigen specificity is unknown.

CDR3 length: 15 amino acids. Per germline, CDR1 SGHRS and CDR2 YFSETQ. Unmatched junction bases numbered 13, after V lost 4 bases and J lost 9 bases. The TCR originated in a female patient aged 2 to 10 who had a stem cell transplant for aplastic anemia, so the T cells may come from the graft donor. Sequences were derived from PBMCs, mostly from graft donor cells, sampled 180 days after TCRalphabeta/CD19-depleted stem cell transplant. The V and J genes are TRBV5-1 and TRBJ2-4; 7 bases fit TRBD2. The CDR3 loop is CASSRRADPGGIQYF. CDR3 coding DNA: TGCGCCAGCAGCCGGAGGGCGGACCCGGGGGGCATTCAGTACTTC.